This T cell receptor beta chain was captured in a study of cytomegalovirus exposure and HLA in healthy donors. V was pared by 5 bases and J by 10 bases, with 11 bases of the junction left unmatched. In germline, CDR1 is LNHDA, CDR2 SQIVND (reference sequence). This CDR3 contains 15 residues. As concerns this clone: Its antigen is as yet unknown.

General study results and limits: Cytomegalovirus association was listed for around 170 TCR beta chains. Most TCR sequences showed up rarely, but some public TCRs showed up in many donors.

The PCR ran on 60 Vbeta and 13 Jbeta primers. Per the study methods: Approximately 11 million of the roughly 80 million unique TCR beta chains counted in a later analysis were shared. The repertoire was sequenced with immunoSEQ multiplex PCR; TCRdb's copy has only in-frame clones and lacks some. V and J calls plus clone size are reproduced from that table; the DNA served to infer D and trimming. The sample contains 120,000 to 150,000 clones, 61% of which appear only once. Sequenced input: PBMCs. The sequence was collected from a male donor in good health and CMV-seronegative. The chain employs TRBV19 and TRBJ2-1; 10 nucleotides line up with TRBD1. CDR3 coding DNA: TGTGCCAGTAGTTCGGGACAGGGGCGACGAGGGGAGCAGTTCTTC. Translating gives CASSSGQGRRGEQFF.